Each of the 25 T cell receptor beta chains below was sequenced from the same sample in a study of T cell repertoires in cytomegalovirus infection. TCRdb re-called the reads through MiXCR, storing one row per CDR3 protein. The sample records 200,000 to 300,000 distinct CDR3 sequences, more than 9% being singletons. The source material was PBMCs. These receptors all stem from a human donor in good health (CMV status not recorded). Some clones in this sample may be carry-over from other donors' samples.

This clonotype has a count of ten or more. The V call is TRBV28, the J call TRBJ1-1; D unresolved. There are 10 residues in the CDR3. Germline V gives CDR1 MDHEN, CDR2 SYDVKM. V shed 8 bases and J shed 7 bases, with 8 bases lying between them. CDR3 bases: TGTGCCAGCGGGGTCTATGAAGCTTTCTTT. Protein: CASGVYEAFF.

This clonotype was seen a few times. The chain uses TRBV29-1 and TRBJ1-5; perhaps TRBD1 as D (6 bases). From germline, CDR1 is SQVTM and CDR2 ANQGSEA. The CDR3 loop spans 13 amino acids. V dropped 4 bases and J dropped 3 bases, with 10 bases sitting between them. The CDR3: CSVGTDSNQPQHF. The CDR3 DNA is TGCAGCGTTGGGACAGATTCCAATCAGCCCCAGCATTTT.

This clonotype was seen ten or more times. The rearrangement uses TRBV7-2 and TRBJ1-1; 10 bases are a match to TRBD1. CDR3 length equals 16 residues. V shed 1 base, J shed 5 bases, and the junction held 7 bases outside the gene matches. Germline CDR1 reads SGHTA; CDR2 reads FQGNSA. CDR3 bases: TGTGCCAGCAGCTTAGATGGGAGGACAGGGGGAACTGAAGCTTTCTTT. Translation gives CASSLDGRTGGTEAFF.

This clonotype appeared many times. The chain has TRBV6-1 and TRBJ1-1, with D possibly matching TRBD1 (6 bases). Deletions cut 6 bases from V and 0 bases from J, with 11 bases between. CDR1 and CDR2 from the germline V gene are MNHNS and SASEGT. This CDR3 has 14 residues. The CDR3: CASRPRGLNTEAFF. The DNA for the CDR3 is TGTGCCAGCAGGCCGAGGGGGTTGAACACTGAAGCTTTCTTT.

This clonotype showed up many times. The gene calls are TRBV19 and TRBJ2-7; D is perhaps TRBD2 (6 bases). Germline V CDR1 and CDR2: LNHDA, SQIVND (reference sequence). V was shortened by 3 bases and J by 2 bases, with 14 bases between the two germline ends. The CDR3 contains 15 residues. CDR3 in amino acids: CASSIVKGGTYEQYF. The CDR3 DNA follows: TGTGCCAGTAGTATCGTTAAGGGAGGAACCTACGAGCAGTACTTC.

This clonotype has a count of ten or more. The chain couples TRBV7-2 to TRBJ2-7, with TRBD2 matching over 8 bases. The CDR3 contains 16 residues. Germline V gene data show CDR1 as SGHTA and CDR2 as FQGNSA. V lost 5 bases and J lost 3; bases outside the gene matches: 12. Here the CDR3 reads CASSRGGGIGNYEQYF. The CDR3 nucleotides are TGTGCCAGCAGCCGGGGGGGGGGTATAGGGAACTACGAGCAGTACTTC.

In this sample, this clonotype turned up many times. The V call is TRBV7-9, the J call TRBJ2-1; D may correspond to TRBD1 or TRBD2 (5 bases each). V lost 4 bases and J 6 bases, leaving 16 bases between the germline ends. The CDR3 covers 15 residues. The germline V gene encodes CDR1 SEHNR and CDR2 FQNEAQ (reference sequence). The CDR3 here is CASSSVRGRINEQFF. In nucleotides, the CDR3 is TGTGCCAGCAGCTCCGTCCGGGGACGCATCAATGAGCAGTTCTTC.

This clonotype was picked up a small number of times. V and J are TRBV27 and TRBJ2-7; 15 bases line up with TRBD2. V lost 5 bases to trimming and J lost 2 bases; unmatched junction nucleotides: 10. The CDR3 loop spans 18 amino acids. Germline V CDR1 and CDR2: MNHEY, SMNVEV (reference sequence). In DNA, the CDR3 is TGTGCCAGCAGTCAAACGGGACTAGCGGGAGGCCGCCCCTACGAGCAGTACTTC. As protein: CASSQTGLAGGRPYEQYF.

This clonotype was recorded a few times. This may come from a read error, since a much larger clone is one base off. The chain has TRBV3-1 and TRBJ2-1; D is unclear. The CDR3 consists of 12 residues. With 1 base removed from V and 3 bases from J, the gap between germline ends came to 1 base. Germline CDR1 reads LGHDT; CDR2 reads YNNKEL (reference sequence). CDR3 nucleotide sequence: TGTGCCAGCAGCCAAGTCTACAATGAGCAGTTCTTC. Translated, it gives CASSQVYNEQFF.

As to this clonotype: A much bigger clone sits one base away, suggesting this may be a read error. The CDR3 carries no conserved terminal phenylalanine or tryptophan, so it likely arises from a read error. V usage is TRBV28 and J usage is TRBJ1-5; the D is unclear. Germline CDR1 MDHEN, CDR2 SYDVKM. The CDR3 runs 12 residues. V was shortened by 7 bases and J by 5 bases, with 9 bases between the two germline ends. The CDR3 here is CASTRPDQPQHL. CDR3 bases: TGTGCCAGCACCCGCCCCGATCAGCCCCAGCATTTG.

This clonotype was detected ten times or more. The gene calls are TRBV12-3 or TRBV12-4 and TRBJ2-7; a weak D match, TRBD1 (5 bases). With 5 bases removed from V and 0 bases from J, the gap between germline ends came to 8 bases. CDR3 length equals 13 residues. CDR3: CASSLRVSYEQYF. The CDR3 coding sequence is TGTGCCAGCAGTCTCAGGGTCTCCTACGAGCAGTACTTC.

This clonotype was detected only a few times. As DNA, the CDR3 is TGTGCCAGCAGCCAAAGGTCACTAACCACAGATACGCAGTATTTT. This codes for CASSQRSLTTDTQYF. The chain combines TRBV4-2 with TRBJ2-3; no clear D gene. Germline V lookup: CDR1 LGHNA, CDR2 YNFKEQ. Between the trimmed V and J ends, which lost 2 bases and 2 bases, there was a span of 11 bases. The CDR3 totals 15 residues.

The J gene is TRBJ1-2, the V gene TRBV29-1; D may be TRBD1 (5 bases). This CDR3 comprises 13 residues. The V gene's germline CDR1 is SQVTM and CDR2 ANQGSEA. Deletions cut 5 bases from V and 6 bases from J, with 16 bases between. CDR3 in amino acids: CSVSQGAQNGYTF. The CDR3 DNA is TGCAGCGTTTCCCAGGGTGCACAAAATGGCTACACCTTC.

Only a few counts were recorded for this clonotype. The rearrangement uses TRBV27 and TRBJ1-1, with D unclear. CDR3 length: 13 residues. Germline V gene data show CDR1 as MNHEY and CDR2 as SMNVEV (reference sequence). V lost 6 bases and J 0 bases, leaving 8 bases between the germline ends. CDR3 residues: CASSPLVNTEAFF. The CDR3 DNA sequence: TGTGCCAGCAGCCCACTAGTGAACACTGAAGCTTTCTTT.

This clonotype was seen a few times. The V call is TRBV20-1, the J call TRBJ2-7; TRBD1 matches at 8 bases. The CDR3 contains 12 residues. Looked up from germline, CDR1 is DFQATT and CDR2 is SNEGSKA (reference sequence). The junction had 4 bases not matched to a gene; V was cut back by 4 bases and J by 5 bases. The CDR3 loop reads CSATGTGDEQYF. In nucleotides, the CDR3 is TGCAGTGCTACAGGGACAGGCGACGAGCAGTACTTC.

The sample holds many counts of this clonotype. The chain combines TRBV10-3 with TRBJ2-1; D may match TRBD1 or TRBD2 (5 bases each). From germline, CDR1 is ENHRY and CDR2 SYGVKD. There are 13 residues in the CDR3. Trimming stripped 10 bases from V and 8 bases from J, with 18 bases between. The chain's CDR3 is CAKKGSQADEQFF. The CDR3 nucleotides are TGTGCCAAAAAGGGGTCCCAAGCGGATGAGCAGTTCTTC.

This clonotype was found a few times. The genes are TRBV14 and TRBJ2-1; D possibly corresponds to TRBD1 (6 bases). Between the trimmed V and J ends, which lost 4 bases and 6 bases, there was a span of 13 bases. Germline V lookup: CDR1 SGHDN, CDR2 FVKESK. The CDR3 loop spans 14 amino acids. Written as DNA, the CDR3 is TGTGCCAGCAGCCCACAGGGTTTCGGCAATGAGCAGTTCTTC. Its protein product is CASSPQGFGNEQFF.

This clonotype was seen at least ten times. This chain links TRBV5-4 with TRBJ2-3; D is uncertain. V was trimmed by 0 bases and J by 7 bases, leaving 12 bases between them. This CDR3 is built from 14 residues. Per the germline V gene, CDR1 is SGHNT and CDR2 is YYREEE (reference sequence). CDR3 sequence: CASSLDPFSNTQYF. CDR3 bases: TGTGCCAGCAGCTTGGACCCGTTTTCAAATACGCAGTATTTT. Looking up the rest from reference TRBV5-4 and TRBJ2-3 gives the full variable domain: ETGVTQSPTHLIKTRGQQVTLRCSSQSGHNTVSWYQQALGQGPQFIFQYYREEENGRGNFPPRFSGLQFPNYSSELNVNALELDDSALYLCASSLDPFSNTQYFGPGTRLTVL.

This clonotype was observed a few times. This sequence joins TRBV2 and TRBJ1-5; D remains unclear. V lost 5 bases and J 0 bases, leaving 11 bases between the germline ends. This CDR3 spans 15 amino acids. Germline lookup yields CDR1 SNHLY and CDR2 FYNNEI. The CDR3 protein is CASSLDGPSNQPQHF. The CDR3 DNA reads TGTGCCAGCAGTCTGGACGGGCCTAGCAATCAGCCCCAGCATTTT.

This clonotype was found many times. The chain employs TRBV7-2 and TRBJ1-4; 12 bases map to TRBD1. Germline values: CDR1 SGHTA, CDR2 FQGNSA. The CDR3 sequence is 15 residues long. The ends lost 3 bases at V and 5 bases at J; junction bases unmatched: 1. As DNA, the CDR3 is TGTGCCAGCAGCTTCGGGACAGGGGGCAATGAAAAACTGTTTTTT. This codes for CASSFGTGGNEKLFF.

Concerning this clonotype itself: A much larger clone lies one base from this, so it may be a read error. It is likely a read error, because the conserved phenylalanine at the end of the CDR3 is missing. The CDR3 loop reads CASRDLGGSYNSPLHL. The CDR3 bases are TGTGCCAGTAGGGATCTCGGGGGATCCTATAATTCACCCCTCCACCTT. V usage is TRBV19 and J usage is TRBJ1-6; a weak D match, TRBD1 (5 bases). This CDR3 spans 16 amino acids. Germline CDR1 and CDR2: LNHDA and SQIVND (reference sequence). Trimming removed 6 bases at V and 1 base at J, with 13 bases between.

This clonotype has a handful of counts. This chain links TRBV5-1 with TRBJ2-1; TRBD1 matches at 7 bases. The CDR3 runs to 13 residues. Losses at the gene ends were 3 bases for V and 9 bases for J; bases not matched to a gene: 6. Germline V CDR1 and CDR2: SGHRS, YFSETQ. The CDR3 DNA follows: TGCGCCAGCAGCTACGGGACAGTGGGTGAGCAGTTCTTC. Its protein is CASSYGTVGEQFF. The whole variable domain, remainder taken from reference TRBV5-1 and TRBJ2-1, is KAGVTQTPRYLIKTRGQQVTLSCSPISGHRSVSWYQQTPGQGLQFLFEYFSETQRNKGNFPGRFSGRQFSNSRSEMNVSTLELGDSALYLCASSYGTVGEQFFGPGTRLTVL.

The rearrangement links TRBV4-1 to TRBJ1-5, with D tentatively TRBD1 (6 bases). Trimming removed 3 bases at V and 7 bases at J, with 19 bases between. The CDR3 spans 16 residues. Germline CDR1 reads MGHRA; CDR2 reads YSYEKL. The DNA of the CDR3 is TGCGCCAGCAGCCAGGAGACCGGGGGCGCGGGGCAGCCCCAGCATTTT. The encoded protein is CASSQETGGAGQPQHF.

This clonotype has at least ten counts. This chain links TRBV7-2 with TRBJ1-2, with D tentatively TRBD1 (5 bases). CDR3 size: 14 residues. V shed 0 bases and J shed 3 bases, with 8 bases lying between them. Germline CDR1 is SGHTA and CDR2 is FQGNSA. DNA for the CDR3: TGTGCCAGCAGCTTAGCGGGGGGTGACTATGGCTACACCTTC. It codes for CASSLAGGDYGYTF.

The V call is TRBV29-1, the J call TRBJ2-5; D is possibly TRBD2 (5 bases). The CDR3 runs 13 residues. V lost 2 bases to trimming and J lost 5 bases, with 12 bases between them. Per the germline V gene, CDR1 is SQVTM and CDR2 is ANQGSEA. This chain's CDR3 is CSVESTGMETQYF. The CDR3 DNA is TGCAGCGTTGAATCGACGGGGATGGAGACCCAGTACTTC. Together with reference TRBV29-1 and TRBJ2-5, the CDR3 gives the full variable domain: SAVISQKPSRDICQRGTSLTIQCQVDSQVTMMFWYRQQPGQSLTLIATANQGSEATYESGFVIDKFPISRPNLTFSTLTVSNMSPEDSSIYLCSVESTGMETQYFGPGTRLLVL.